The clone carrying this T cell receptor (beta chain) appeared a few times. Each CDR3 protein is one row after TCRdb ran MiXCR on the RT-PCR reads. The repertoire includes roughly 880,000 distinct CDR3 sequences, roughly 18% of them detected once, and about 6% sits in the top ten. The data were taken from a study of patients and donors after allogeneic stem cell transplantation. The length of the CDR3 is 17 residues. Germline CDR1 reads LGHNT; CDR2 reads FRNRAP. The V segment lost 1 base and the J segment 7 bases; nucleotides outside the gene matches: 12. The genes are TRBV12-5 and TRBJ2-1, with 8 nucleotides matching TRBD2. The sample consisted of blood, either unsorted or a sorted T cell fraction (not recorded which). This receptor was obtained from a human donor who was either an allogeneic HSCT recipient or a stem cell or donor lymphocyte infusion donor (not recorded which). It is not recorded whose cells these are; they may come from a transplant donor. CDR3 protein: CASGLGPGLASLNEQFF. CDR3 DNA: TGTGCTAGTGGTTTGGGACCCGGACTAGCAAGTTTGAATGAGCAGTTCTTC.